The 9 T cell receptor beta chains below come from one sample, sequenced in a study of cytomegalovirus exposure and HLA in healthy donors. PCR involved 60 Vbeta and 13 Jbeta primers. The assay was immunoSEQ multiplex PCR, and TCRdb's table has in-frame clones only and misses some. The table lists around 110,000 clones, around 71% of them singletons. Specimen: PBMCs. Every receptor here comes from a boy between 10 and 17 years old in good health and CMV-seronegative.

The rearrangement links TRBV7-9 to TRBJ1-2; no reliable D call. Trimming left V 1 base short and J 4 bases short, with 10 bases between. CDR1 is SEHNR and CDR2 is FQNEAQ in the germline V gene (reference sequence). This CDR3 contains 14 residues. The CDR3 DNA follows: TGTGCCAGCAGCTTAGTGACGGGATTCTATGGCTACACCTTC. Protein product: CASSLVTGFYGYTF.

In its sample, this clone was seen a few times. The chain's CDR3 is CASSRDRLGEFF. Here the CDR3 DNA reads TGTGCCAGCAGCCGGGACAGGTTGGGGGAGTTCTTC. This chain uses TRBV6-1 with TRBJ2-1; 8 bases line up with TRBD1. Germline V CDR1 and CDR2: MNHNS, SASEGT. This CDR3 is 12 amino acids long. Trimming cost V 6 bases and J 14 bases; bases outside gene matches: 9.

The chain is built from TRBV5-6 and TRBJ1-5; TRBD1 might be the D (5 bases). The germline V gene has CDR1 SGHDT and CDR2 YYEEEE. V was shortened by 0 bases and J by 3 bases, with 7 bases between the two germline ends. This CDR3 is built from 14 residues. For the CDR3, the DNA is TGTGCCAGCAGCTTGGGGGGCCTCAATCAGCCCCAGCATTTT. It yields the protein CASSLGGLNQPQHF. The variable domain in full, with the rest retrieved from reference TRBV5-6 and TRBJ1-5, is DAGVTQSPTHLIKTRGQQVTLRCSPKSGHDTVSWYQQALGQGPQFIFQYYEEEERQRGNFPDRFSGHQFPNYSSELNVNALLLGDSALYLCASSLGGLNQPQHFGDGTRLSIL.

V usage is TRBV14 and J usage is TRBJ2-1, with D unresolved. The V and J ends lost 2 bases and 7 bases respectively, with 6 bases between them. This CDR3 has 12 amino acids. The germline CDR1 and CDR2 sequences are SGHDN and FVKESK. CDR3 amino acids: CASSQLRNEQFF. The CDR3 nucleotides read TGTGCCAGCAGCCAATTGCGGAATGAGCAGTTCTTC.

The chain joins TRBV4-3 to TRBJ2-6; no firm D call. Trimming removed 1 base from V and 0 bases from J, with 7 bases in between. This CDR3 region has 16 residues. From germline, CDR1 is LGHNA and CDR2 YSLEER. CDR3 loop: CASSQGLVSGANVLTF. The DNA of the CDR3 is TGCGCCAGCAGCCAAGGGCTGGTCTCTGGGGCCAACGTCCTGACTTTC.

This clone showed up just a few times. Written as DNA, the CDR3 is TGTGCCATCAGTGAAACAGGGAATCAGCCCCAGCATTTT. Encoded protein: CAISETGNQPQHF. V usage is TRBV10-3 and J usage is TRBJ1-5; tentatively, D is TRBD1 (6 bases). The CDR3 consists of 13 residues. The germline V gene encodes CDR1 ENHRY and CDR2 SYGVKD. V lost 3 bases, J lost 4 bases, and 7 bases lay in between.

In its sample, this clone was seen once. Here the CDR3 reads CATLKYEQYF. DNA for the CDR3: TGTGCCACCCTAAAATACGAGCAGTACTTC. This rearrangement joins TRBV6-1 to TRBJ2-7; no firm D call. Trimming took off 10 bases at V and 4 bases at J, with 8 bases between the two ends. The germline CDR1 and CDR2 sequences are MNHNS and SASEGT. This CDR3 contains 10 residues.

This clone came up a few times. V and J are TRBV2 and TRBJ2-6; D unresolved. Germline lookup yields CDR1 SNHLY and CDR2 FYNNEI. The V gene lost 7 bases and the J gene lost 0 bases, with 7 bases spanning the gap. The CDR3 has 14 residues. CDR3 DNA: TGTGCCAGCAAAGGAGCCTCTGGGGCCAACGTCCTGACTTTC. Amino acids: CASKGASGANVLTF.

V gene TRBV6-5 combines with J gene TRBJ1-2, with D perhaps matching TRBD1 (6 bases). This CDR3 has 14 residues. The germline gives CDR1 MNHEY, CDR2 SVGAGI. Trimming pared 0 bases from V and 4 bases from J, leaving 9 bases between. Written as DNA, the CDR3 is TGTGCCAGCAGTTACTCGGGACACCTCTATGGCTACACCTTC. Protein product: CASSYSGHLYGYTF.